This TCR beta chain was sequenced during a study of regulatory T cells in long-lasting Graves disease (dated by TCRdb to the early 2020s). Regarding the research as a whole: In the newly diagnosed Graves' disease group, patients had been taking antithyroid drugs for less than 3 months. Peripheral blood TCR sequencing and RNA sequencing compared persistent Graves' disease patients with newly diagnosed Graves' disease patients. The study took place in China and was registered as a clinical trial. TCR sequencing covered roughly 13 persistent and roughly 20 newly diagnosed Graves' disease patients, approximately 33 samples in total.

The CDR3 runs 13 residues from the cysteine to the phenylalanine. Only the CDR3 DNA stays, 39 bases, in frame from base 1. CDR1 and CDR2 (KGHSH, LQKENI) derive from the germline V gene. The junction shows trimming of 3 bases on V and 8 bases on J, and the gene matches do not reach 4 bases of it. Per the publication, the time point label means: newly diagnosed GD, antithyroid drugs for less than 3 months. For both TCR sequencing and RNA sequencing, RNA was extracted from PBMCs using TRIzol. Graves' disease was diagnosed according to American Thyroid Association guidelines. Patients were recruited from an endocrinology department in Xi'an, China. From each patient, around 8.3 milliliters of peripheral blood was collected into an EDTA anticoagulant tube. Ficoll Paque Plus density gradient separation was used to isolate PBMCs, and no further T cell sorting was done. An Agilent 2100 Bioanalyzer and agarose gel were used to check RNA quality, and a NanoDrop 2000 was used to measure RNA concentration.

For this clonotype: Its recognized antigen is unknown. No much larger clone is present one base from it, and per-base qualities are unavailable.

Preparation of the library involved multiplex PCR. TCRdb shows the sequencer as Illumina HiSeq 4000. CDR3 regions were amplified by Arm-PCR with iRepertoire HTBI primers to construct TCR beta libraries. PCR products were gel purified before sequencing. From the authors' description of their analysis: Across samples, 62 TRBV and approximately 15 TRBJ segments were identified and used for gene usage analysis of CDR3 amino acid clonotypes. COPE and FqMerger were used to merge the filtered high-quality paired reads into contigs. BLAST was used to align contigs to IMGT TRBV, TRBD and TRBJ reference genes, and CDR3 was defined according to IMGT. Clonotypes above 0.1% frequency were classified as highly expanded clones. Shannon entropy served as the measure of repertoire diversity, while the Gini coefficient captured V-J evenness. A clonotype was considered public if more than one individual shared it. In-frame beta chains were kept once TCRdb had trimmed the public reads at Q25 with fastp and called clones with MiXCR. Each record represents a unique CDR3 protein, reported with the most common genes and DNA among its rows. The V and J calls were determined by TCRdb, not by the authors. Present in this sample are 500,000 to 700,000 distinct CDR3 sequences, 16% of which were seen just once. Jointly, the top ten make up 15% to 20% of the sample.

What the research found in general, with its limitations: Lower TCR Shannon entropy and fewer highly expanded clones were observed in persistent Graves' disease patients than in newly diagnosed patients, which suggested clonal expansion. The authors acknowledged the small sample size as a limitation that may reduce accuracy. Persistent patients shared more public clonotypes among themselves (more than 2,500) than newly diagnosed patients did (roughly 910). Sequencing and analysis were limited to the TCR beta chain. Only peripheral blood was studied, because thyroid tissue, the primary lesion, was inaccessible. Persistent disease showed preferential use of TRBV28, TRBJ1-2 and TRBJ2-5, whereas newly diagnosed disease favored TRBV20-1 and TRBJ2-1.

These sequences were also reported in another study, on T cells in Graves' hyperthyroidism and ophthalmopathy. The second source states: Stable Graves' hyperthyroidism was defined as the absence of progression to ophthalmopathy over 18 months of follow-up. Hyperthyroidism patients were newly diagnosed, with disease duration under 2 months, and aged 18 to 65 years. Any patient with an uncontrolled infection, another autoimmune disease, pregnancy or lactation was excluded. Diagnoses were based on clinical symptoms, serum thyroxine and TRAb, thyroid ultrasound and orbital computed tomography. A first-round RT-PCR of the TCR CDR3 used the HTBI primer set with the Qiagen OneStep RT-PCR kit. Most expanded thyroid clonotypes (frequency above 0.001) were also detected in blood, suggesting blood repertoires may reflect thyroid immune responses. Ophthalmopathy was separated from stable hyperthyroidism by a 13 V-J signature model, with 85% to 90% sensitivity and about 81% specificity obtained in cross-validation and 80%/75% obtained in testing. In validation, the model predicted progression to ophthalmopathy a median of around 6.5 months before onset, with around 70% sensitivity and about 72% specificity. To identify distinguishing TCR V-J signatures, a discovery cohort of about 100 patients was used, comprising roughly 45 with Graves' ophthalmopathy and some 60 with stable Graves' hyperthyroidism. Prospective prediction of ophthalmopathy was tested in an independent validation cohort consisting of 18 hyperthyroidism patients and 15 or so patients who later progressed to ophthalmopathy. The 100 or so discovery patients were randomly split 7:3 into training and test sets. In several Graves' hyperthyroidism patients, the study also compared T-cell repertoires from thyroid tissue with T-cell repertoires from blood. Once sampling was done, hyperthyroidism patients were given methimazole at a starting dose of 30 mg daily, whereas ophthalmopathy patients were given high-dose intravenous methylprednisolone. The libraries were constructed in a second round of multiplex PCR and then size-selected and purified. The libraries were sequenced on an Illumina HiSeq2000 using paired-end 100 bp reads. SOAPnuke was used to process the raw data, with reads discarded if the reads contained adapters or uncalled bases, had a mean Phred below 15, or lacked an exact constant-primer or identifier match. COPE v1.2.5 was used to merge the high-quality paired reads, and each unique nucleotide sequence was defined as a clonotype. Clonotypes were aligned to IMGT TRBV, TRBD and TRBJ reference segments using MiTCR v1.1. Only V-J combinations with frequency above 0.0001, covering about 99% of repertoires, were analysed. The TCS score was defined as the ratio of F50 (clonal expansion) to E x V (chaos), calculated using BLOSUM62-based TCRdist between CDR3 peptides within each V-J. Welch's t-statistics and random forest reduced around 550 V-J features to 13, which were used in a naive Bayes classifier (R e1071). No statistical method was used to set the sample size in advance, and investigators knew the group allocation. The paper reports TCR Vbeta CDR3 sequencing of approximately 140 peripheral blood samples: approximately 41 ophthalmopathy, 70 to 85 hyperthyroidism and approximately 17 progressor patients.

Material: peripheral blood mononuclear cells (PBMCs), obtained at new diagnosis, from a patient treated with antithyroid drugs. The V gene is TRBV18 and the J gene is TRBJ1-3, and 7 bases in between align with TRBD1. The sequence was obtained from a young woman with Graves disease. Donor details come from another sample of the same person, matched by shared clones. Read as DNA, the sequence is TGTGCCAGCTCACCCGGACAGGAGGACACCATATATTTT. The encoded protein is CASSPGQEDTIYF.